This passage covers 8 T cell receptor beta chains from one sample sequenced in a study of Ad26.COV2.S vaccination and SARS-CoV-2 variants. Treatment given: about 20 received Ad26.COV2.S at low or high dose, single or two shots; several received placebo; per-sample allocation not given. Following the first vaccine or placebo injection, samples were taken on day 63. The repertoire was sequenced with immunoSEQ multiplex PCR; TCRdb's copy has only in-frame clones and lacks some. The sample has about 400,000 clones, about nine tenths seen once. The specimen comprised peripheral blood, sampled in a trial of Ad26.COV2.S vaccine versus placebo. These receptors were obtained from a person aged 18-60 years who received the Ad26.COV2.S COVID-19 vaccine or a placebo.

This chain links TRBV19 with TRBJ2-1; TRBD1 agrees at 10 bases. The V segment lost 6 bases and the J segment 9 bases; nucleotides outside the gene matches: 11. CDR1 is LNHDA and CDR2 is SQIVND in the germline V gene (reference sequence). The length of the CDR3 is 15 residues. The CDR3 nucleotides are TGTGCCAGTAGCCCCGGGACAGGGGTGCAAGGTGAGCAGTTCTTC. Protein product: CASSPGTGVQGEQFF.

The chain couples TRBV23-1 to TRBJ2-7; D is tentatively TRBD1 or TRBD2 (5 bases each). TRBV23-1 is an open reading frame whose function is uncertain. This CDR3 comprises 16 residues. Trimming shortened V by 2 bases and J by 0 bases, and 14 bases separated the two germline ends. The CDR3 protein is CASSQGGGADSYEQYF. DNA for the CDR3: TGCGCCAGCAGTCAAGGGGGTGGGGCCGACTCCTACGAGCAGTACTTC.

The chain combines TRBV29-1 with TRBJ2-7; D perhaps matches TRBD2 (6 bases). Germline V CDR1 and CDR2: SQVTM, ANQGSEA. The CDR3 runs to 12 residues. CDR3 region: CGVGGSSYEQYF. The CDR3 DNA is TGCGGGGTTGGGGGGAGCTCCTACGAGCAGTACTTC.

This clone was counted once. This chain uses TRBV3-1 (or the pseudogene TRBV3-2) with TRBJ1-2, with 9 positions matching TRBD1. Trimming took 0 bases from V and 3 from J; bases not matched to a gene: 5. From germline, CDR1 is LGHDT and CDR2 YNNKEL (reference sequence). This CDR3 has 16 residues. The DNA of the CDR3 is TGTGCCAGCAGCCAAGACCCAGGGACAGGGTACTATGGCTACACCTTC. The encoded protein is CASSQDPGTGYYGYTF.

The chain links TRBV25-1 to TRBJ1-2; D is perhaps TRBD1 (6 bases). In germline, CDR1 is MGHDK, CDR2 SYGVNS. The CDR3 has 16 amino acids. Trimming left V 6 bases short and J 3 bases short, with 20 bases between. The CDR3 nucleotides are TGTGCCAGCAGCCCCCGCGAAGGGGGGGTATACTATGGCTACACCTTC. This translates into CASSPREGGVYYGYTF.

In DNA form, the CDR3 reads TGTGCCAGCAGTGTTGGACACGATGGCTACACCTTC. Encoded protein: CASSVGHDGYTF. V gene TRBV2 combines with J gene TRBJ1-2; possibly TRBD1 for D (5 bases). CDR1 and CDR2 (germline): SNHLY, FYNNEI. Trimming removed 4 bases at V and 6 bases at J, with 9 bases between. CDR3 length equals 12 residues.

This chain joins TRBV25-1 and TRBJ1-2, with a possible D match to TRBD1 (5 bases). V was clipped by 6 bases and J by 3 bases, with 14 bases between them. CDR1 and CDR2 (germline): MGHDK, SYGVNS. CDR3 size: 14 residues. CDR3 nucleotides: TGTGCCAGCAGGGAAAGTCAGGGTGACTATGGCTACACCTTC. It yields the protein CASRESQGDYGYTF.

CDR3 sequence (DNA): TGTGCCAGCAGCCAAAATTACATAGCCTACGAGCAGTACTTC. It is translated as CASSQNYIAYEQYF. The chain employs TRBV3-1 (or the pseudogene TRBV3-2) and TRBJ2-7, with no clear D. The CDR3 has 14 residues. Between the trimmed V and J ends, which lost 2 bases and 2 bases, there was a span of 10 bases. Germline-derived CDR1 and CDR2 are LGHDT and YNNKEL (reference sequence).